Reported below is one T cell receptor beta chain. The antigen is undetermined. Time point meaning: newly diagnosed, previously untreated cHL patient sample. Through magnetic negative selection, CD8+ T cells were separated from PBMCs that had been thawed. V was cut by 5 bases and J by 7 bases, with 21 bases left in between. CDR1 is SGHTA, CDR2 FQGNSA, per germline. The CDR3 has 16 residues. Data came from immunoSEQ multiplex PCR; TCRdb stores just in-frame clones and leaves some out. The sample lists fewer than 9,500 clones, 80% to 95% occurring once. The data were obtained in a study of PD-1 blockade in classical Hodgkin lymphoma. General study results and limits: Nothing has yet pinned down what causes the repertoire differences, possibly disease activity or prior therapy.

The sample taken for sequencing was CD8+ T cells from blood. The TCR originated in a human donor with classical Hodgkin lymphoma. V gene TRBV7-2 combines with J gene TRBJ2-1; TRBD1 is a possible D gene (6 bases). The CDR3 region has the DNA TGTGCCAGCAGCCCCCTCACAGGGCTACGAGGGAATGAGCAGTTCTTC. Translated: CASSPLTGLRGNEQFF.